These 16 T cell receptor beta chains originate from one sample sequenced in a study of technical replicates of blood from a few donors. Measured with immunoSEQ multiplex PCR; TCRdb has only the in-frame clones, and not every one. The sample carries roughly 100,000 clones, 85% to 95% recorded once. The specimen was T cells isolated from PBMCs. Every receptor here comes from a human donor in good health.

The V and J genes are TRBV11-2 and TRBJ1-2; 7 bases align to TRBD1. After removal of 1 base from V and 2 bases from J, the junction contained 4 bases not matched to a gene. From germline, CDR1 is SGHAT and CDR2 FQNNGV. The CDR3 loop spans 15 amino acids. In DNA, the CDR3 is TGTGCCAGCAGCTTAGTACAGGGGTGGAACTATGGCTACACCTTC. The encoded protein is CASSLVQGWNYGYTF.

The rearrangement joins TRBV12-5 to TRBJ2-1, with 8 bases lining up with TRBD2. V shed 4 bases and J 0 bases; nucleotides not matched to a gene: 5. Germline values: CDR1 LGHNT, CDR2 FRNRAP. CDR3 size: 16 residues. The DNA of the CDR3 is TGTGCTAGTGGTTCTAACAGCGGGAGCTCCTACAATGAGCAGTTCTTC. It yields the protein CASGSNSGSSYNEQFF.

This chain uses TRBV18 with TRBJ2-5, with 10 bases aligning to TRBD2. J gave up 5 bases and V 4 bases, and 4 bases lay outside the gene matches. The CDR3 sequence is 14 residues long. CDR1 is KGHSH and CDR2 is LQKENI in the germline V gene. CDR3: CASSRETSGETQYF. CDR3 DNA: TGTGCCAGCTCACGAGAGACTAGCGGGGAGACCCAGTACTTC. Drawing the rest from reference TRBV18 and TRBJ2-5, the complete variable domain is NAGVMQNPRHLVRRRGQEARLRCSPMKGHSHVYWYRQLPEEGLKFMVYLQKENIIDESGMPKERFSAEFPKEGPSILRIQQVVRGDSAAYFCASSRETSGETQYFGPGTRLLVL.

V usage is TRBV6-6 and J usage is TRBJ1-5; D is perhaps TRBD1 (5 bases). The V and J ends lost 8 bases and 0 bases respectively, with 17 bases between them. This CDR3 spans 16 amino acids. The germline V gene has CDR1 MNHNY and CDR2 SVGAGI (reference sequence). The CDR3 region has the DNA TGTGCCAGCTCGGGGCGGGGATTATATAGCAATCAGCCCCAGCATTTT. Protein sequence: CASSGRGLYSNQPQHF.

The chain combines TRBV19 with TRBJ2-5; the D gene is possibly TRBD2 (6 bases). Germline V gene lookup returns CDR1 LNHDA and CDR2 SQIVND (reference sequence). This CDR3 is built from 18 residues. Deletions cut 7 bases from V and 4 bases from J, with 28 bases between. In DNA, the CDR3 is TGTGCCAGTACCCCTAGGGAGAAGGGACTGGGGGGAGGAGAGACCCAGTACTTC. Amino acid sequence: CASTPREKGLGGGETQYF.

The rearrangement joins TRBV7-3 to TRBJ2-5; D remains unclear. The V gene lost 5 bases and the J gene lost 1 base, with 8 bases spanning the gap. CDR1 and CDR2 (germline): SGHTA, FQGTGA. This CDR3 spans 13 amino acids. The CDR3 is CASSNSGQETQYF. The CDR3 nucleotides are TGTGCCAGCAGCAACAGTGGCCAAGAGACCCAGTACTTC.

The V gene is TRBV4-2, the J gene TRBJ1-5, with D possibly TRBD1 on 5 matching bases. CDR3 length: 15 amino acids. V lost 1 base, J lost 1 base, and 8 bases lay in between. In germline, CDR1 is LGHNA, CDR2 YNFKEQ. This chain's CDR3 is CASSQVNRSNQPQHF. In DNA, the CDR3 is TGTGCCAGCAGCCAAGTCAACAGGAGCAATCAGCCCCAGCATTTT.

This clone appeared once. The gene calls are TRBV7-2 and TRBJ2-7; 13 bases agree with TRBD2. Trimming at V came to 5 bases and at J to 6 bases, leaving 13 bases not matched to a gene. This CDR3 has 17 amino acids. From germline, CDR1 is SGHTA and CDR2 FQGNSA. CDR3 DNA sequence: TGTGCCAGCAGCCCCCTTACGCGAGGACTAGCGGGAGTCGAGCAGTACTTC. Translated, it gives CASSPLTRGLAGVEQYF.

The chain links TRBV5-4 to TRBJ1-2, with a weak D call TRBD1 (5 bases). Germline V gives CDR1 SGHNT, CDR2 YYREEE (reference sequence). The CDR3 is made up of 16 amino acids. V lost 0 bases and J lost 0, with 12 bases in between. CDR3 region: CASSLGGVGTNYGYTF. In nucleotides, the CDR3 is TGTGCCAGCAGCTTGGGGGGGGTCGGAACTAACTATGGCTACACCTTC.

This chain connects TRBV5-8 to TRBJ2-7; 7 nucleotides align to TRBD1. The CDR3 covers 13 residues. V was pared by 4 bases and J by 3 bases, with 4 bases of the junction left unmatched. Germline CDR1 reads SGHTS; CDR2 reads YDEGEE. The CDR3 reads CASSQQGFYEQYF. The CDR3 coding sequence is TGTGCCAGCAGCCAACAGGGGTTCTACGAGCAGTACTTC.

The gene calls are TRBV19 and TRBJ2-5; 8 bases fit TRBD1. J gave up 2 bases and V 5 bases, and 1 base lay outside the gene matches. The germline V gene has CDR1 LNHDA and CDR2 SQIVND (reference sequence). The CDR3 has 13 amino acids. For the CDR3, the DNA is TGTGCCAGTAGTGGGGACAGGCAAGAGACCCAGTACTTC. The encoded protein is CASSGDRQETQYF.

In its sample, this clone was seen once. The chain is built from TRBV19 and TRBJ1-3; maybe TRBD1 (6 bases). Per the germline V gene, CDR1 is LNHDA and CDR2 is SQIVND (reference sequence). V dropped 7 bases and J dropped 2 bases, with 12 bases sitting between them. This CDR3 is built from 14 residues. In DNA form, the CDR3 reads TGTGCCAGTATTGCGGGGGCGGCTGGAAACACCATATATTTT. This gives the protein CASIAGAAGNTIYF.

This sequence joins TRBV10-3 and TRBJ2-2, with 9 bases aligning to TRBD2. Germline V lookup: CDR1 ENHRY, CDR2 SYGVKD. V shed 7 bases and J 4 bases; nucleotides not matched to a gene: 10. The CDR3 covers 16 residues. CDR3 coding DNA: TGTGCCATCACCGAAATAGCGGGAGATACCACCGGGGAGCTGTTTTTT. Encoded protein: CAITEIAGDTTGELFF.

This rearrangement joins TRBV9 to TRBJ2-2; possible D gene TRBD2, 6 bases. V gave up 4 bases and J gave up 5 bases, with 15 bases separating them. Germline lookup yields CDR1 SGDLS and CDR2 YYNGEE. The CDR3 consists of 15 residues. The CDR3, as DNA: TGTGCCAGCAGCTTCTTAGCCCGGGGGACCGGGGAGCTGTTTTTT. It yields the protein CASSFLARGTGELFF.

V usage is TRBV2 and J usage is TRBJ1-1; possible D gene TRBD1, 5 bases. Trimming took off 6 bases at V and 0 bases at J, with 17 bases between the two ends. CDR3 size: 16 residues. Germline V gene sequence: CDR1 SNHLY, CDR2 FYNNEI. CDR3: CASSHLDTLLNTEAFF. The CDR3 DNA is TGTGCCAGCAGCCACTTGGACACGCTTTTGAACACTGAAGCTTTCTTT.

This clone came up many times. This chain joins TRBV5-4 and TRBJ1-4; D gene unclear. The CDR3 length is 13 residues. Germline V lookup: CDR1 SGHNT, CDR2 YYREEE (reference sequence). V was pared by 4 bases and J by 3 bases, with 7 bases between. The CDR3 region is CASSRTANEKLFF. CDR3 nucleotides: TGTGCCAGCAGCCGGACTGCTAATGAAAAACTGTTTTTT.